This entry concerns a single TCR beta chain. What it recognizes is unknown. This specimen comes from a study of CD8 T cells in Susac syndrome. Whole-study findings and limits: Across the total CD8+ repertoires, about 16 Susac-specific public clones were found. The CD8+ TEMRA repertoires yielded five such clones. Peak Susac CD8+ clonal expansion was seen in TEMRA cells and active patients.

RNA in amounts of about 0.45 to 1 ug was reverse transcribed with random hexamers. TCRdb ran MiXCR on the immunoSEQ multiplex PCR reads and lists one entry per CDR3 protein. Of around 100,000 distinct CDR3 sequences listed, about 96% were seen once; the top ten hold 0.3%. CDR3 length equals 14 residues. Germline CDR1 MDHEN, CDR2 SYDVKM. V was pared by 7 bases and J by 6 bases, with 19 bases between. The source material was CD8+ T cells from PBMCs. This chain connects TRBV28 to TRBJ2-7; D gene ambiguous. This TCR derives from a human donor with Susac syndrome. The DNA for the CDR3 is TGTGCCAGCACCCACGGAGTAGGACGACGCGAGCAGTACTTC. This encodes CASTHGVGRREQYF.